The 30 T cell receptor beta chains in this list originate from one sample, sequenced in a study of blood T cell repertoires in COVID-19. TCRdb keeps only in-frame clones here, not all; method: immunoSEQ multiplex PCR. The sample yields 250,000 to 400,000 clones, roughly 90% seen once. The specimen was PBMCs or T cells enriched from blood (not recorded which). All receptors derive from a man in his 60s who had recovered from COVID-19.

The genes are TRBV7-3 and TRBJ1-1; D uncertain. V was pared by 5 bases and J by 11 bases, with 18 bases between. This CDR3 is built from 13 residues. Germline V gene data show CDR1 as SGHTA and CDR2 as FQGTGA. The CDR3 coding sequence is TGTGCCAGCAGCACAAAATCCGGGGAGTTTGCTTTCTTT. It is translated as CASSTKSGEFAFF.

The chain has TRBV24-1 and TRBJ2-1; D might be TRBD1 (6 bases). The CDR3 covers 15 residues. With 7 bases removed from V and 4 bases from J, the gap between germline ends came to 16 bases. CDR1 and CDR2 from the germline V gene are KGHDR and SFDVKD. The CDR3 DNA reads as TGTGCCACCAGCCTAGGGGGTAAGGATTACAATGAGCAGTTCTTC. Its protein is CATSLGGKDYNEQFF.

This chain links TRBV29-1 with TRBJ2-5, with 11 nucleotides matching TRBD2. This CDR3 spans 15 amino acids. Trimming at V came to 6 bases and at J to 5 bases, leaving 11 bases not matched to a gene. The germline gives CDR1 SQVTM, CDR2 ANQGSEA. The CDR3 DNA follows: TGCAGCGTAGCCGGGACTAGCGGATCGTTTGAGACCCAGTACTTC. Translated: CSVAGTSGSFETQYF. The complete variable domain, with remaining parts taken from reference TRBV29-1 and TRBJ2-5, reads SAVISQKPSRDICQRGTSLTIQCQVDSQVTMMFWYRQQPGQSLTLIATANQGSEATYESGFVIDKFPISRPNLTFSTLTVSNMSPEDSSIYLCSVAGTSGSFETQYFGPGTRLLVL.

This sequence joins TRBV19 and TRBJ2-1; D may be TRBD2 (6 bases). The CDR3 totals 13 residues. Trimming pared 5 bases from V and 4 bases from J, leaving 9 bases between. Germline V gene data show CDR1 as LNHDA and CDR2 as SQIVND (reference sequence). Written as DNA, the CDR3 is TGTGCCAGTAGTCGCGGGGTATACAATGAGCAGTTCTTC. The encoded protein is CASSRGVYNEQFF.

The chain uses TRBV3-1 (or the pseudogene TRBV3-2) and TRBJ2-1, with 15 bases matching TRBD2. V lost 4 bases and J lost 6; bases outside the gene matches: 7. From germline, CDR1 is LGHDT and CDR2 YNNKEL (reference sequence). The CDR3 is 17 residues long. For the CDR3, the DNA is TGTGCCAGCAGCCTTTGGACTAGCGGGAGGGTGGGCAATGAGCAGTTCTTC. Translated: CASSLWTSGRVGNEQFF.

This clone was picked up one time. The gene calls are TRBV28 and TRBJ2-3, with 8 bases fitting TRBD2. J was trimmed by 3 bases and V by 6 bases; bases with no gene match: 14. This CDR3 is 17 amino acids long. CDR1 MDHEN and CDR2 SYDVKM come from the germline V gene. CDR3 residues: CASSHRRGGRRTDTQYF. For the CDR3, the DNA is TGTGCCAGCAGCCACCGGAGAGGCGGGAGGAGGACAGATACGCAGTATTTT.

V and J are TRBV29-1 and TRBJ1-3; tentative D call: TRBD1 (6 bases). The germline V gene encodes CDR1 SQVTM and CDR2 ANQGSEA. Trimming left V 6 bases short and J 1 base short, with 7 bases between. The CDR3 sequence is 12 residues long. CDR3 DNA sequence: TGCAGCGTGACAGGTTCTGGAAACACCATATATTTT. It specifies CSVTGSGNTIYF.

J is TRBJ2-4 and V is TRBV5-8; 8 bases line up with TRBD2. Germline V lookup: CDR1 SGHTS, CDR2 YDEGEE. This CDR3 spans 17 amino acids. Trimming removed 1 base from V and 0 bases from J; junction bases left unmatched: 6. The CDR3 nucleotides are TGTGCCAGCAGCTTGTACAGCGGGGGACTAGCCAAAAACATTCAGTACTTC. Amino acids: CASSLYSGGLAKNIQYF.

This chain uses TRBV6-1 with TRBJ2-4; 9 nucleotides agree with TRBD2. This CDR3 contains 18 residues. Looked up from germline, CDR1 is MNHNS and CDR2 is SASEGT. Trimming cost V 3 bases and J 1 base; bases outside gene matches: 10. The CDR3 is CASSEPGSSGTAKNIQYF. The DNA for the CDR3 is TGTGCCAGCAGTGAGCCCGGATCTAGCGGGACCGCCAAAAACATTCAGTACTTC.

This clone was detected only a few times. V usage is TRBV7-6 and J usage is TRBJ2-1, with 10 bases matching TRBD2. CDR1 and CDR2 (germline): SGHVS, FNYEAQ. This CDR3 has 15 residues. With 5 bases clipped from V and 2 bases from J, the junction kept 3 bases outside the gene matches. CDR3 DNA: TGTGCCAGCAGCCTACTAGCGGGGACCTACAATGAGCAGTTCTTC. Amino acids: CASSLLAGTYNEQFF.

This chain uses TRBV6-6 with TRBJ2-7; 9 bases align to TRBD1. The germline gives CDR1 MNHNY, CDR2 SVGAGI (reference sequence). V gave up 6 bases and J gave up 5 bases; unmatched junction bases: 8. This CDR3 is built from 14 residues. DNA for the CDR3: TGTGCCAGCAGATCACAGGGGGCGGTCCACGAGCAGTACTTC. This encodes CASRSQGAVHEQYF.

The gene calls are TRBV27 and TRBJ2-7; 9 nucleotides agree with TRBD2. V lost 5 bases and J lost 2; bases outside the gene matches: 13. Germline loops: CDR1 MNHEY, CDR2 SMNVEV (reference sequence). The CDR3 spans 17 residues. CDR3 protein: CASSISQLAGEAYEQYF. The DNA for the CDR3 is TGTGCCAGCAGTATTTCACAGTTAGCGGGAGAGGCCTACGAGCAGTACTTC.

CDR3 region: CASSPGTSGNNEQFF. The CDR3 DNA sequence: TGTGCCAGCAGCCCAGGGACTAGCGGCAACAATGAGCAGTTCTTC. This chain uses TRBV5-4 with TRBJ2-1; 11 bases fit TRBD2. The CDR3 has 15 amino acids. J lost 5 bases, V lost 4 bases, and 5 bases had no gene match. From germline, CDR1 is SGHNT and CDR2 YYREEE (reference sequence).

J is TRBJ2-7 and V is TRBV3-1 (or the pseudogene TRBV3-2); D is uncertain. The germline V gene has CDR1 LGHDT and CDR2 YNNKEL (reference sequence). The CDR3 sequence is 15 residues long. V lost 4 bases and J 6 bases, leaving 19 bases between the germline ends. The CDR3: CASSPRYMAESEQYF. For the CDR3, the DNA is TGTGCCAGCAGCCCAAGATATATGGCCGAAAGCGAGCAGTACTTC.

The chain employs TRBV5-6 and TRBJ2-3; 8 bases agree with TRBD1. V lost 4 bases to trimming and J lost 2 bases; unmatched junction nucleotides: 9. Per germline, CDR1 SGHDT and CDR2 YYEEEE. The length of the CDR3 is 16 residues. The CDR3 here is CASSINRGVLTDTQYF. DNA for the CDR3: TGTGCCAGCAGCATTAACAGGGGGGTCCTCACAGATACGCAGTATTTT.

The rearrangement uses TRBV4-1 and TRBJ2-3, with a weak D call TRBD2 (6 bases). V was trimmed by 1 base and J by 0 bases, leaving 17 bases between them. This CDR3 has 18 amino acids. From germline, CDR1 is MGHRA and CDR2 YSYEKL. CDR3 protein: CASSQAPPGGISTDTQYF. The CDR3 coding sequence is TGCGCCAGCAGCCAAGCTCCGCCCGGCGGGATCAGCACAGATACGCAGTATTTT.

This rearrangement joins TRBV27 to TRBJ1-3; the D is unclear. V shed 8 bases and J shed 2 bases, with 10 bases lying between them. This CDR3 region has 13 residues. Germline-derived CDR1 and CDR2 are MNHEY and SMNVEV (reference sequence). This chain's CDR3 is CASGRAPGNTIYF. CDR3 coding DNA: TGTGCCAGCGGGAGGGCCCCTGGAAACACCATATATTTT.

This sequence joins TRBV11-2 and TRBJ2-2; 8 bases line up with TRBD1. This CDR3 has 15 residues. Germline V CDR1 and CDR2: SGHAT, FQNNGV. The V gene end was trimmed by 4 bases and the J gene end by 7 bases; junction bases not matched to a gene: 8. CDR3 residues: CASSSRGLENGELFF. The CDR3 bases are TGTGCCAGCAGCTCCAGGGGGCTGGAGAACGGGGAGCTGTTTTTT.

The chain joins TRBV11-2 to TRBJ1-1; D unresolved. The V and J ends lost 3 bases and 0 bases respectively, with 8 bases between them. Looked up from germline, CDR1 is SGHAT and CDR2 is FQNNGV. This CDR3 region has 14 residues. In DNA form, the CDR3 reads TGTGCCAGCAGCTTGGGCACCTTGAACACTGAAGCTTTCTTT. It yields the protein CASSLGTLNTEAFF.

This rearrangement joins TRBV19 to TRBJ1-1; D unresolved. Looked up from germline, CDR1 is LNHDA and CDR2 is SQIVND (reference sequence). The CDR3 length is 13 residues. Trimming stripped 0 bases from V and 5 bases from J, with 7 bases between. The CDR3 DNA follows: TGTGCCAGTAGTATAGACTTTACTACTGAAGCTTTCTTT. It is translated as CASSIDFTTEAFF.

This clone appeared a single time. The V gene is TRBV7-2, the J gene TRBJ1-3; D is uncertain. The ends were cut back, 1 base at V and 0 bases at J, with 19 bases in the middle. The CDR3 is 19 amino acids. Per the germline V gene, CDR1 is SGHTA and CDR2 is FQGNSA. The CDR3 DNA sequence: TGTGCCAGCAGCTTAGTCCCATTGACTAACTATGCCTCTGGAAACACCATATATTTT. It is translated as CASSLVPLTNYASGNTIYF.

The chain employs TRBV7-2 and TRBJ2-5, with D possibly TRBD2 on 6 matching bases. Between the trimmed V and J ends, which lost 7 bases and 1 base, there was a span of 16 bases. The CDR3 spans 15 residues. Germline V lookup: CDR1 SGHTA, CDR2 FQGNSA. CDR3 sequence (DNA): TGTGCCAGCATTCTTAGCGGCCCAGGCCAAGAGACCCAGTACTTC. Its protein is CASILSGPGQETQYF.

The CDR3 bases are TGTGCCAGCAGCCGGGACAGCGCGAACACCGGGGAGCTGTTTTTT. Amino acids: CASSRDSANTGELFF. This sequence joins TRBV14 and TRBJ2-2; 7 positions match TRBD1. CDR3 size: 15 residues. Germline V lookup: CDR1 SGHDN, CDR2 FVKESK. The trim removed 4 bases at V and 0 bases at J, leaving 2 bases unmatched. The full variable domain, with the rest looked up from reference TRBV14 and TRBJ2-2, is EAGVTQFPSHSVIEKGQTVTLRCDPISGHDNLYWYRRVMGKEIKFLLHFVKESKQDESGMPNNRFLAERTGGTYSTLKVQPAELEDSGVYFCASSRDSANTGELFFGEGSRLTVL.

This chain joins TRBV21-1 and TRBJ2-3; TRBD2 is taken as the D call from the table, unchecked against the DNA. TRBV21-1 is recorded as a pseudogene. The CDR3 spans 16 residues. The chain's CDR3 is CASSKGLAGHTDTQYF. The DNA for the CDR3 is TGTGCCAGCAGCAAAGGACTAGCCGGACACACAGATACGCAGTATTTT.

With respect to this clone: This specimen includes other DNA sequences encoding the same CDR3. The chain couples TRBV2 to TRBJ1-1, with TRBD1 matching over 8 bases. In germline, CDR1 is SNHLY, CDR2 FYNNEI. Trimming removed 6 bases from V and 1 base from J; junction bases left unmatched: 4. The CDR3 covers 14 residues. In DNA, the CDR3 is TGTGCCAGCAGACAAGGACAGGGGAACACTGAAGCTTTCTTT. This gives the protein CASRQGQGNTEAFF.

The chain carries TRBV5-1 and TRBJ1-4; 12 bases map to TRBD1. The CDR3 loop spans 18 amino acids. Germline V gene sequence: CDR1 SGHRS, CDR2 YFSETQ. The V segment lost 7 bases and the J segment 2 bases; nucleotides outside the gene matches: 12. The DNA for the CDR3 is TGCGCCAGCGCATCCGGGACAGGGGGCCGCGGGACTAATGAAAAACTGTTTTTT. As protein: CASASGTGGRGTNEKLFF.

The V gene is TRBV7-2, the J gene TRBJ2-5, with 8 positions matching TRBD1. There are 16 residues in the CDR3. The V gene's germline CDR1 is SGHTA and CDR2 FQGNSA. Trimming took 0 bases from V and 5 from J; bases not matched to a gene: 8. CDR3 DNA: TGTGCCAGCAGCTTAGCGCTTATGACAGGGGAGGAGACCCAGTACTTC. The encoded protein is CASSLALMTGEETQYF.

A note on this clone: The junction differs from germline at one of its ends, possibly a read error. The chain combines TRBV7-7 with TRBJ2-7; 7 bases are shared with TRBD1. Germline assignment: CDR1 SSHAT and CDR2 FNYEAQ (reference sequence). This CDR3 has 15 amino acids. CDR3 sequence reads: CASSPEAGGPYEQYF. The DNA of the CDR3 is TGTGCTAGCAGCCCTGAGGCAGGGGGACCCTACGAGCAGTACTTC.

The chain carries TRBV6-6 and TRBJ2-5, with 10 bases matching TRBD1. CDR1 MNHNY and CDR2 SVGAGI come from the germline V gene (reference sequence). Trimming cost V 5 bases and J 6 bases; bases outside gene matches: 9. The length of the CDR3 is 15 residues. In DNA, the CDR3 is TGTGCCAGCAGTCCCCGGGACAGGGGTTCTCAGACCCAGTACTTC. Translated, it gives CASSPRDRGSQTQYF.

The genes are TRBV7-3 and TRBJ2-2; 7 positions match TRBD2. The CDR3 spans 19 residues. Germline assignment: CDR1 SGHTA and CDR2 FQGTGA. V lost 1 base and J lost 5; bases outside the gene matches: 16. CDR3: CASSLIGPQLSGGTGELFF. CDR3 sequence (DNA): TGTGCCAGCAGCTTAATAGGCCCCCAGTTGTCCGGGGGGACCGGGGAGCTGTTTTTT.